The present entry profiles one TCR beta chain with its context. Sequencing was performed with immunoSEQ multiplex PCR; in TCRdb, only in-frame clones are kept and a portion is missing. The data show about 50,000 clones, around 86% seen once. This CDR3 contains 14 residues. Germline V gives CDR1 SGDLS, CDR2 YYNGEE. After removal of 4 bases from V and 5 bases from J, the junction contained 6 bases not matched to a gene. This sample is drawn from a study of blood T cell repertoires in COVID-19. The clonotype comes from a woman in her fifties or sixties with acute or convalescent COVID-19. The sequencing sample was made of peripheral blood. The rearrangement links TRBV9 to TRBJ2-1; 7 nucleotides match TRBD2. The CDR3 nucleotides read TGTGCCAGCAGCAAACCGACTAGCAACAATGAGCAGTTCTTC. Translating it yields CASSKPTSNNEQFF.